The TCR beta chain under discussion was sequenced for a study of T cell responses to AZD1222 COVID-19 vaccine. The germline CDR1 and CDR2 sequences are KGHSH and LQKENI. The germline V and J ends were trimmed by 3 bases and 1 base, with 10 bases remaining between them. The CDR3 runs to 15 residues. Profiled with immunoSEQ multiplex PCR; TCRdb holds only in-frame clones, not every one. Of 90,000 to 150,000 clones in the sample, roughly 88% are singletons; the top ten hold approximately 5%. This TCR was sampled from an adult in good health. The sequences come from peripheral blood, collected on day 0 of AZD1222 vaccination. The chain carries TRBV18 and TRBJ1-5; D not certain. The CDR3 coding sequence is TGTGCCAGCTCACCGTTTTCAGGAAGCAATCAGCCCCAGCATTTT. It codes for CASSPFSGSNQPQHF.